This TCR beta chain originates from a study of neoadjuvant anti-PD-1 for oral cavity cancer. Study-wide findings and caveats: After neoadjuvant nivolumab, PBMC T cell clonality was significantly higher in non-responders than responders. Treg/Th17 ratio rose with pretreatment blood and fell with post-treatment tumor TCRbeta clonality.

The V gene end was trimmed by 6 bases and the J gene end by 4 bases; junction bases not matched to a gene: 14. The CDR3 loop spans 16 amino acids. Germline lookup yields CDR1 MGHRA and CDR2 YSYEKL. Blood libraries mostly used around 510 ng genomic DNA, six replicates each. Measured with immunoSEQ multiplex PCR; TCRdb has only the in-frame clones, and not every one. This sample has some 15,000 clones, with approximately 71% found just once. About this clone itself: Its specificity is not known.

V and J are TRBV4-1 and TRBJ2-7, with 8 bases that match TRBD2. The source material was PBMCs, sampled before nivolumab (anti-PD-1) treatment. The receptor was isolated from a person aged 35-80 years with oral cavity squamous cell carcinoma. DNA of the CDR3: TGCGCCAGCAGTCAAACTGTAGCGGGAAAAGGTTACGAGCAGTACTTC. This gives the protein CASSQTVAGKGYEQYF.